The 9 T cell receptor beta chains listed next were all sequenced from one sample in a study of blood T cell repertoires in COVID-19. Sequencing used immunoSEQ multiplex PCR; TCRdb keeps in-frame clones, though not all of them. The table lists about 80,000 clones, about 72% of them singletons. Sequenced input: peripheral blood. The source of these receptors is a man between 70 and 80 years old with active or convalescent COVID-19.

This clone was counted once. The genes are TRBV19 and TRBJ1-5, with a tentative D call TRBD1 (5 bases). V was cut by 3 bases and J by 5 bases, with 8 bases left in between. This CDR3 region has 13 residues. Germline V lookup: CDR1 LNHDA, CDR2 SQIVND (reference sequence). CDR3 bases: TGTGCCAGTAGTATCGGGGGAGATCAGCCCCAGCATTTT. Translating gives CASSIGGDQPQHF. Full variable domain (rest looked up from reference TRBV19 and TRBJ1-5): DGGITQSPKYLFRKEGQNVTLSCEQNLNHDAMYWYRQDPGQGLRLIYYSQIVNDFQKGDIAEGYSVSREKKESFPLTVTSAQKNPTAFYLCASSIGGDQPQHFGDGTRLSIL.

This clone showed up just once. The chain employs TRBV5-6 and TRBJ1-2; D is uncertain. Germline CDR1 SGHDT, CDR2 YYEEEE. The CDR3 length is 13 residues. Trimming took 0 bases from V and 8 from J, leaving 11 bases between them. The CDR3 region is CASSLGSTGGYTF. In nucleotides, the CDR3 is TGTGCCAGCAGCTTGGGCTCTACCGGGGGCTACACCTTC. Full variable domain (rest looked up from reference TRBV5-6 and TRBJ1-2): DAGVTQSPTHLIKTRGQQVTLRCSPKSGHDTVSWYQQALGQGPQFIFQYYEEEERQRGNFPDRFSGHQFPNYSSELNVNALLLGDSALYLCASSLGSTGGYTFGSGTRLTVV.

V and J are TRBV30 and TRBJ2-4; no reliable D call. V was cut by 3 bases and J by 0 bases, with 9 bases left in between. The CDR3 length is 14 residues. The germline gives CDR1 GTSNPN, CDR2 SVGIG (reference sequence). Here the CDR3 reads CAWRGVLAKNIQYF. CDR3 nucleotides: TGTGCCTGGAGAGGAGTACTAGCCAAAAACATTCAGTACTTC.

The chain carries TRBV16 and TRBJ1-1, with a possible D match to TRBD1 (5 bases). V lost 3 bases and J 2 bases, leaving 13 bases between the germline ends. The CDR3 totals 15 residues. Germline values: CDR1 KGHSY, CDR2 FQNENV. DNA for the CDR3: TGTGCCAGCAGCCAGCCCCCGCGGGGCAACACTGAAGCTTTCTTT. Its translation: CASSQPPRGNTEAFF. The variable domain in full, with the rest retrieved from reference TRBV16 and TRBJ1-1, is GEEVAQTPKHLVRGEGQKAKLYCAPIKGHSYVFWYQQVLKNEFKFLISFQNENVFDETGMPKERFSAKCLPNSPCSLEIQATKLEDSAVYFCASSQPPRGNTEAFFGQGTRLTVV.

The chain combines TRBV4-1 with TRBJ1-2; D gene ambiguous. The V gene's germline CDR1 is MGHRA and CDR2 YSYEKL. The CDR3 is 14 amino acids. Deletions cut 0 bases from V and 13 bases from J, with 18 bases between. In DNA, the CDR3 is TGCGCCAGCAGCCAAGACGGATCCGGTCGGAGCTGCACCTTC. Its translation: CASSQDGSGRSCTF.

The CDR3 protein is CASSLAGSGGYEQYF. In DNA form, the CDR3 reads TGTGCCAGCAGCTTAGCTGGTAGCGGGGGGTATGAGCAGTACTTC. The chain recombines TRBV11-1 with TRBJ2-7, with 10 bases matching TRBD2. Germline V lookup: CDR1 SGHAT, CDR2 FQDESV (reference sequence). The junction had 6 bases not matched to a gene; V was cut back by 0 bases and J by 7 bases. The CDR3 extends over 15 amino acids.

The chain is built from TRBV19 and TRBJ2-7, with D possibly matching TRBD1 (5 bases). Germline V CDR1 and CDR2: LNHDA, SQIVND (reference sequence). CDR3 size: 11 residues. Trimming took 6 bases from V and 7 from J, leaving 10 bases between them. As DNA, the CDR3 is TGTGCCAGTAGCCCTCCAGGGGAGCAGTACTTC. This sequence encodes CASSPPGEQYF.

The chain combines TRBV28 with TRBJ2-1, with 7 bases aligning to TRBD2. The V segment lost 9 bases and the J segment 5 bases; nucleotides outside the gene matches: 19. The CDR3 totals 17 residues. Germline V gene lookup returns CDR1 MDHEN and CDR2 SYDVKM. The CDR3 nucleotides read TGTGCCAGTCAGGACATAGGCGGGGGTCCCCTCGACAATGAGCAGTTCTTC. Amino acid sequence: CASQDIGGGPLDNEQFF.

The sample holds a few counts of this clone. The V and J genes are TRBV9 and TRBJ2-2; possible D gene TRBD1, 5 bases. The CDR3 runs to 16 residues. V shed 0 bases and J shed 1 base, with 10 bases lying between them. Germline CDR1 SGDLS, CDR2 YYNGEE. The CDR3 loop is CASSVEPGLNTGELFF. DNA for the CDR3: TGTGCCAGCAGCGTAGAGCCAGGGCTGAACACCGGGGAGCTGTTTTTT.